Following are 16 T cell receptor beta chains from one sample sequenced in a study of identical twins. TCRdb analysed the 5' RACE reads with MiXCR anew, one entry per CDR3 protein. This sample has about 890,000 distinct CDR3 sequences, with 10% to 15% found just once. The same sample was also studied in work on yellow fever vaccine responses in identical twins.

Material: PBMCs. The receptors here all came from a woman aged 18-29 years in good health.

This chain joins TRBV4-1 and TRBJ2-1, with TRBD1 identical over 12 bases. Germline CDR1 reads MGHRA; CDR2 reads YSYEKL. The V segment lost 0 bases and the J segment 15 bases; nucleotides outside the gene matches: 9. The CDR3 spans 15 residues. The CDR3 sequence is CASSQDGTGGLSMFF. CDR3 sequence (DNA): TGCGCCAGCAGCCAAGATGGGACAGGGGGCCTTTCGATGTTCTTC.

This clonotype was recorded many times. The V gene is TRBV7-9, the J gene TRBJ1-5, with TRBD1 matching over 9 bases. Trimming at V came to 5 bases and at J to 4 bases, leaving 6 bases not matched to a gene. The CDR3 runs to 15 residues. Germline V gene lookup returns CDR1 SEHNR and CDR2 FQNEAQ (reference sequence). The CDR3 is CASSPTGTGNQPQHF. For the CDR3, the DNA is TGTGCCAGCAGCCCGACCGGGACAGGGAATCAGCCCCAGCATTTT.

The V call is TRBV10-3, the J call TRBJ2-7; weak D call: TRBD2 (6 bases). V was shortened by 7 bases and J by 7 bases, with 8 bases between the two germline ends. This CDR3 region has 10 residues. Germline assignment: CDR1 ENHRY and CDR2 SYGVKD. The CDR3 spells CAITRGEQYV. CDR3 DNA sequence: TGTGCCATCACCCGGGGGGAGCAGTACGTC.

The V call is TRBV3-1, the J call TRBJ1-5, with TRBD1 matching 7 bases. This CDR3 region has 19 residues. V lost 0 bases and J lost 1; bases outside the gene matches: 12. CDR1 and CDR2 (germline): LGHDT, YNNKEL (reference sequence). DNA for the CDR3: TGTGCCAGCAGCCAAGATCCCTACAGACAGGGAGGGAGCAATCAGCCCCAGCATTTT. It codes for CASSQDPYRQGGSNQPQHF. The variable domain in full, completed from reference TRBV3-1 and TRBJ1-5, reads DTAVSQTPKYLVTQMGNDKSIKCEQNLGHDTMYWYKQDSKKFLKIMFSYNNKELIINETVPNRFSPKSPDKAHLNLHINSLELGDSAVYFCASSQDPYRQGGSNQPQHFGDGTRLSIL.

This clonotype was counted between two and nine times. CDR3 nucleotide sequence: TGTGCCAGCAGCGGCGGACTAGCGGGAAGGGATACGCAGTATTTT. Amino acids: CASSGGLAGRDTQYF. J is TRBJ2-3 and V is TRBV9; 12 bases align to TRBD2. V lost 3 bases and J lost 6; bases outside the gene matches: 5. This CDR3 contains 15 residues. The germline gives CDR1 SGDLS, CDR2 YYNGEE.

The J gene is TRBJ2-5, the V gene TRBV11-1; 8 positions agree with TRBD2. The CDR3 runs to 15 residues. Germline lookup yields CDR1 SGHAT and CDR2 FQDESV (reference sequence). After removal of 9 bases from V and 3 bases from J, the junction contained 12 bases not matched to a gene. CDR3 coding DNA: TGTGCCAGAACTAGCGGAGAATCAATAGAAGAGACCCAGTACTTC. Encoded protein: CARTSGESIEETQYF.

This clonotype was recorded a few times. The chain's CDR3 is CASSLRGNNTGELFF. CDR3 nucleotides: TGTGCCAGCAGCTTAAGGGGGAACAACACCGGGGAGCTGTTTTTT. The J gene is TRBJ2-2, the V gene TRBV11-2; TRBD1 might be the D (6 bases). The CDR3 extends over 15 amino acids. Germline CDR1 SGHAT, CDR2 FQNNGV. The V end was cut by 2 bases, the J end by 2 bases, with 9 bases between.

The chain combines TRBV15 with TRBJ2-3; 12 positions match TRBD2. The CDR3 runs 18 residues. The V and J ends lost 0 bases and 5 bases, in that order; junction bases with no gene match: 9. In germline, CDR1 is LNHNV, CDR2 YYDKDF (reference sequence). As DNA, the CDR3 is TGTGCCACCAGCAGAGATTCCCGACTAGCGGGAGATCAAGATACGCAGTATTTT. Translating gives CATSRDSRLAGDQDTQYF.

This clonotype was counted at least ten times. The chain couples TRBV7-9 to TRBJ2-1; perhaps TRBD2 as D (6 bases). Germline V gene data show CDR1 as SEHNR and CDR2 as FQNEAQ (reference sequence). CDR3 size: 15 residues. V lost 5 bases to trimming and J lost 1 base, with 12 bases between them. For the CDR3, the DNA is TGTGCCAGCAGCGTGACTAGAGGGTCCTACAATGAGCAGTTCTTC. This gives the protein CASSVTRGSYNEQFF.

This clonotype was seen more than once but under ten times. This chain's CDR3 is CASTRGGVTEAFF. CDR3 DNA sequence: TGTGCCAGCACCCGGGGGGGTGTCACTGAAGCTTTCTTT. V usage is TRBV12-3 or TRBV12-4 and J usage is TRBJ1-1, with D possibly matching TRBD1 (5 bases). The CDR3 totals 13 residues. V lost 7 bases and J 4 bases, leaving 13 bases between the germline ends.

This chain's CDR3 is CASSGLGLAGGPTDTQYF. The DNA of the CDR3 is TGTGCCAGCAGTGGCCTGGGACTAGCGGGAGGGCCCACAGATACGCAGTATTTT. The chain couples TRBV6-1 to TRBJ2-3; TRBD2 agrees at 16 bases. The CDR3 spans 18 residues. After removal of 4 bases from V and 2 bases from J, the junction contained 6 bases not matched to a gene. CDR1 and CDR2 from the germline V gene are MNHNS and SASEGT.

There are a few counts of this clonotype. The rearrangement links TRBV5-1 to TRBJ1-2; D not certain. Per the germline V gene, CDR1 is SGHRS and CDR2 is YFSETQ. This CDR3 region has 14 residues. Trimming removed 1 base at V and 2 bases at J, with 9 bases between. Here the CDR3 DNA reads TGCGCCAGCAGCTTGCAAGTTGACAACTATGGCTACACCTTC. Protein product: CASSLQVDNYGYTF.

This clonotype has a count of ten or more. The rearrangement joins TRBV2 to TRBJ1-5; no reliable D call. Trimming pared 9 bases from V and 0 bases from J, leaving 9 bases between. This CDR3 is 13 amino acids long. Per the germline V gene, CDR1 is SNHLY and CDR2 is FYNNEI. The CDR3 nucleotides are TGTGCCAGTGGCAGTTATAGCAATCAGCCCCAGCATTTT. This codes for CASGSYSNQPQHF.

This clonotype was found a few times. The chain carries TRBV5-1 and TRBJ2-7; 7 positions match TRBD2. V trimming: 0 bases; J trimming: 5 bases; junction bases outside the gene matches: 8. Germline CDR1 SGHRS, CDR2 YFSETQ. The CDR3 covers 15 residues. The CDR3 is CASSLVPGGVHEQYF. Written as DNA, the CDR3 is TGCGCCAGCAGCTTGGTTCCGGGAGGAGTCCACGAGCAGTACTTC.

This clonotype was detected ten times or more. V usage is TRBV6-5 and J usage is TRBJ2-2; 12 bases align to TRBD2. This CDR3 comprises 18 residues. Germline V gives CDR1 MNHEY, CDR2 SVGAGI. The J segment lost 3 bases and the V segment lost 0 bases, leaving 5 bases of the junction unmatched. The CDR3, as DNA: TGTGCCAGCAGTTACTCGAGGACTAGCGGGGCCTACACCGGGGAGCTGTTTTTT. This codes for CASSYSRTSGAYTGELFF.

The J gene is TRBJ2-7, the V gene TRBV12-3 or TRBV12-4; D is ambiguous. The length of the CDR3 is 13 residues. Between the trimmed V and J ends, which lost 5 bases and 2 bases, there was a span of 10 bases. In nucleotides, the CDR3 is TGTGCCAGCAGTCTGGCAACACCCTACGAGCAGTACGTC. It codes for CASSLATPYEQYV.